This T cell receptor beta chain came from a study of cytomegalovirus exposure and HLA in healthy donors. Findings and caveats of the study: Trimming of TCR beta V- and J-genes showed a link, identified in a later analysis, to a missense DCLRE1C variant. Excluded were some V segments that proved indistinguishable, including TRBV6-2 and TRBV6-3. Overall, roughly 150 TCR beta chains were annotated as cytomegalovirus-associated.

A note on this clone: Its cognate antigen is unknown.

PCR involved 60 Vbeta and 13 Jbeta primers. Assay: immunoSEQ multiplex PCR; the TCRdb copy retains only in-frame clones and omits some. Here the sample spans 150,000 to 200,000 clones, 75% to 85% being singletons. The V end lost 2 bases, the J end lost 10 bases, and 11 bases lay between the germline ends. The CDR3 loop spans 12 amino acids. Germline V gene data show CDR1 as SNHLY and CDR2 as FYNNEI. The source material was PBMCs. The chain employs TRBV2 and TRBJ1-1, with D possibly matching TRBD1 (5 bases). This receptor was taken from a woman aged 25-40 years in good health and CMV-seropositive. In DNA form, the CDR3 reads TGTGCCAGCAGTGAAAGGGCAGGGCGAGCTTTCTTT. The encoded protein is CASSERAGRAFF.